The clone carrying this T cell receptor beta chain showed up many times. The data stem from a study of regulatory T cells in long-lasting Graves disease. Time point noted: persistent/refractory GD, antithyroid drugs over 5 years with positive TRAb. RNA from PBMCs was the source of the TCR library. In building TCR beta libraries, iRepertoire HTBI primers were used together with Arm-PCR of CDR3 regions. TCRdb re-called the multiplex PCR reads with MiXCR, one entry per CDR3 protein. Among under 450,000 distinct CDR3 sequences listed, around 24% were seen once. The material sequenced was peripheral blood mononuclear cells (PBMCs), taken when the disease was refractory, from a patient treated with antithyroid drugs. This receptor was obtained from a female donor with Graves disease.

The CDR3 sequence: CASSPRGTLGSYEQYF. The CDR3 DNA is TGTGCCAGCAGTCCAAGAGGGACACTTGGCTCCTACGAGCAGTACTTC. This rearrangement joins TRBV28 to TRBJ2-7; weak D call: TRBD1 (6 bases). The CDR3 sequence is 16 residues long. V was cut by 5 bases and J by 0 bases, with 17 bases left in between. Germline V CDR1 and CDR2: MDHEN, SYDVKM.